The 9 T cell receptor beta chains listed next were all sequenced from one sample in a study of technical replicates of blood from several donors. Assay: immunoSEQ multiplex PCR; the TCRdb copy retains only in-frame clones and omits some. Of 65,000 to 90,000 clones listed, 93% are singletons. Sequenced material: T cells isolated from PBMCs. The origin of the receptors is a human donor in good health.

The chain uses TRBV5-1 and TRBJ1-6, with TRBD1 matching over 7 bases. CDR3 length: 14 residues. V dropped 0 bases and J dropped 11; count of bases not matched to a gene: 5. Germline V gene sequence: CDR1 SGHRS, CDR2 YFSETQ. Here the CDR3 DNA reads TGCGCCAGCAGCTTGGGGCAGGGGGTTACACCCCTCCACTTT. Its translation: CASSLGQGVTPLHF.

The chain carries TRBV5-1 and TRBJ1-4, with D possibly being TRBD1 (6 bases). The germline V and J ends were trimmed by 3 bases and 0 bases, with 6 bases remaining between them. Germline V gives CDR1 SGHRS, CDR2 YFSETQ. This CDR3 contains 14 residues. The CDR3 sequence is CASSWTATNEKLFF. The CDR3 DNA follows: TGCGCCAGCAGCTGGACAGCAACTAATGAAAAACTGTTTTTT.

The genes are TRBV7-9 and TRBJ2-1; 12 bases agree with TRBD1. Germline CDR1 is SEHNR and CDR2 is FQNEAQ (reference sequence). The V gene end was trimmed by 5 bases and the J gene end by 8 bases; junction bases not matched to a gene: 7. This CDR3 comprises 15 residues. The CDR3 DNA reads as TGTGCCAGCAGCCTGCAGGGACAGGGGGCCTATGAGCAGTTCTTC. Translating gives CASSLQGQGAYEQFF.

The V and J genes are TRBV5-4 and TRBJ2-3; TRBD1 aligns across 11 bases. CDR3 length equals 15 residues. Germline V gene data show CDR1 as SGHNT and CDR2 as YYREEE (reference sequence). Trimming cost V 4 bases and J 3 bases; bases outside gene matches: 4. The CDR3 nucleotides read TGTGCCAGCAGCACTTGGGACAGGGGGACAGATACGCAGTATTTT. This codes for CASSTWDRGTDTQYF.

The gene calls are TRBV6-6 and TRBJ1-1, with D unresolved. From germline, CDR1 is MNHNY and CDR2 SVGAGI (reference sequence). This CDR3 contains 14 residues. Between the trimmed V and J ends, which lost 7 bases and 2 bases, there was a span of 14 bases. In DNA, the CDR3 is TGTGCCAGCACCCATTCCGCAGTAAACACTGAAGCTTTCTTT. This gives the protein CASTHSAVNTEAFF.

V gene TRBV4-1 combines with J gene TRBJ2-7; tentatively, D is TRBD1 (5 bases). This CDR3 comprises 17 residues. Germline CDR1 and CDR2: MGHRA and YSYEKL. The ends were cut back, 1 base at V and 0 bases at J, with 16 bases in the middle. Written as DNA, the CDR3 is TGCGCCAGCAGCCAAGTTATTCCGACAGCCGGCTCCTACGAGCAGTACTTC. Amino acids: CASSQVIPTAGSYEQYF.

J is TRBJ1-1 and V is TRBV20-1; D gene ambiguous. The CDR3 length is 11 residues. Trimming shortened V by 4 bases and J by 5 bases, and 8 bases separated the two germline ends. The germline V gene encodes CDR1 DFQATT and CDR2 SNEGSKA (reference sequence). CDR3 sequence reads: CSATAGTEAFF. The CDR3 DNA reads TGCAGTGCTACCGCCGGTACTGAAGCTTTCTTT.

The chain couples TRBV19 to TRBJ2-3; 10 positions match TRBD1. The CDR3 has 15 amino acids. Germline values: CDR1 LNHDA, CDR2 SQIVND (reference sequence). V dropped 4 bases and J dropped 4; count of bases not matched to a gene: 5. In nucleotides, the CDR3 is TGTGCCAGTAGTAAGGGACAGGGGTTAGCAGATACGCAGTATTTT. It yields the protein CASSKGQGLADTQYF.

As DNA, the CDR3 is TGTGCCTGGAGTGTCAGACAGGGTTTATTGTCAAGGCAGTTCTTC. This encodes CAWSVRQGLLSRQFF. This rearrangement joins TRBV30 to TRBJ2-1, with TRBD1 matching 7 bases. The trim removed 0 bases at V and 12 bases at J, leaving 14 bases unmatched. CDR3 length: 15 residues. The germline gives CDR1 GTSNPN, CDR2 SVGIG (reference sequence).